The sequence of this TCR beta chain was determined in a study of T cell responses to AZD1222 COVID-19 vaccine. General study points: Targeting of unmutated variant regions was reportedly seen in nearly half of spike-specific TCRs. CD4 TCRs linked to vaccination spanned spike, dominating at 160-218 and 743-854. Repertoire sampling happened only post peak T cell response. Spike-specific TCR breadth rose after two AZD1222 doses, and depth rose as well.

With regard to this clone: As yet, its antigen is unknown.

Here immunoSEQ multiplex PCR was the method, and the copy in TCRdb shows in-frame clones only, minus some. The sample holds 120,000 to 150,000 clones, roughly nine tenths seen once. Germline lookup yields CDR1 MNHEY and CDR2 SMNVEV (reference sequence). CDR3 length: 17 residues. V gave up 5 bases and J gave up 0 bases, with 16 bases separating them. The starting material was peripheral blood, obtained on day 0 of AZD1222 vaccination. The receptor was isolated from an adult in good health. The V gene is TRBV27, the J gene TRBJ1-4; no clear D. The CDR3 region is CASSPLVVAATNEKLFF. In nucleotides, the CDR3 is TGTGCCAGCAGTCCCCTTGTAGTCGCTGCAACTAATGAAAAACTGTTTTTT.